The sequence of this T cell receptor (beta chain) was determined in a study of blood T cells in healthy people across ages. A second roughly 7 to 11 cycle PCR used barcoded and J-beta primers. From the 5' RACE reads, TCRdb called clonotypes with MiXCR, one entry per CDR3 protein. The table shows roughly 860,000 distinct CDR3 sequences, with under 80% occurring only once. The ends lost 3 bases at V and 6 bases at J; junction bases unmatched: 6. This CDR3 has 14 amino acids. Germline loops: CDR1 SGHKS, CDR2 YYEKEE (reference sequence). The material sequenced was blood. The rearrangement links TRBV5-5 to TRBJ2-7; TRBD1 aligns across 10 bases. The sequence came from a man aged 30 to 39 in good health. CDR3 bases: TGTGCCAGCAGCTCGGGACAGGGGTATTGCGAGCAGTACTTC. Residues: CASSSGQGYCEQYF.